This is a list of T cell receptor beta chains from one sample in a study of cytomegalovirus exposure and HLA in healthy donors. The method was immunoSEQ multiplex PCR; TCRdb's version includes in-frame clones alone and lacks a portion of them. The sample gives approximately 150,000 clones, around 75% of which show up once; about 3.4% is in the top ten. The sequencing input was PBMCs. These TCRs come from a male donor in good health and CMV-seronegative. The CDR3 runs from the conserved cysteine through the conserved F or W.

J: TRBJ1-1; V: TRBV11-1; CDR3: CASSSHRRTGALNTEAFF
J: TRBJ2-3; V: TRBV5-1; CDR3: CASSWGGQGSTDTQYF
J: TRBJ1-5; V: TRBV4-3; CDR3: CASSQDDGRRGGVVQPQHF
J: TRBJ1-4; V: TRBV11-2; CDR3: CASSSPGGREKLFF
J: TRBJ2-6; V: TRBV7-9; CDR3: CSSSWGGVGGANVLTF
J: TRBJ2-1; V: TRBV5-4; CDR3: CASSLLLGTTYNEQFF
J: TRBJ1-1; V: TRBV19; CDR3: CASSIEAQALGAFF
J: TRBJ2-4; V: TRBV2; CDR3: CAGTTSGKNIQYF
J: TRBJ2-1; V: TRBV7-9; CDR3: CATEGGPNNLGYNEQFF
J: TRBJ2-7; V: TRBV15; CDR3: CATSRAGREQDEQYF
J: -; V: TRBV29-1; CDR3: CSVEVSGRAYEQYF
J: TRBJ1-1; V: TRBV7-9; CDR3: CSSSLGGVENTEAFF
J: TRBJ1-1; V: TRBV29-1; CDR3: CSVVINRGTEAFF
J: TRBJ1-3; V: TRBV5-1; CDR3: CASSPRGGGSSGNTIYF
J: TRBJ2-7; V: TRBV5-6; CDR3: CASSLSRQISYEQYF
J: TRBJ2-7; V: TRBV27; CDR3: CASRLAGGLYEQYF
J: TRBJ2-7; V: TRBV7-2; CDR3: CASSPGTSGRNEQYF
J: TRBJ1-5; V: TRBV2; CDR3: CASSGSRRAQPQHF
J: TRBJ1-5; V: TRBV28; CDR3: CASSDRSDQPQHF
J: TRBJ2-7; V: TRBV27; CDR3: CASRRTGYPYEQYF